The 4 T cell receptor beta chains in this list originate from one sample, sequenced in a study of blood T cell repertoires in COVID-19. Using immunoSEQ multiplex PCR, the repertoire was profiled, and TCRdb retains in-frame clones only, with some absent. The sample shows about 340,000 clones, 85% to 90% of them seen only once. Material for sequencing was peripheral blood. The receptors come from a woman between 50 and 59 years old with COVID-19, enrolled during active disease.

In its sample, this clone was seen once. The chain carries TRBV24-1 and TRBJ2-1; TRBD2 might be the D (6 bases). Per germline, CDR1 KGHDR and CDR2 SFDVKD. V was pared by 0 bases and J by 2 bases, with 10 bases between. The CDR3 runs 16 residues. CDR3 DNA sequence: TGTGCCACCAGTGATTTGCTTGGGAGGCCCTACAATGAGCAGTTCTTC. This encodes CATSDLLGRPYNEQFF.

The J gene is TRBJ1-2, the V gene TRBV2; D unresolved. The germline V gene has CDR1 SNHLY and CDR2 FYNNEI. CDR3 size: 14 residues. Trimming pared 6 bases from V and 1 base from J, leaving 12 bases between. The CDR3 here is CASSSQLVNYGYTF. Written as DNA, the CDR3 is TGTGCCAGCAGCTCTCAACTAGTTAACTATGGCTACACCTTC.

V usage is TRBV4-3 and J usage is TRBJ2-2; maybe TRBD2 (6 bases). V was clipped by 0 bases and J by 4 bases, with 15 bases between them. CDR1 is LGHNA, CDR2 YSLEER, per germline. The CDR3 covers 17 residues. The CDR3 is CASSQDFLAPFTGELFF. CDR3 nucleotides: TGCGCCAGCAGCCAAGATTTCCTAGCGCCGTTCACCGGGGAGCTGTTTTTT.

The V gene is TRBV4-3, the J gene TRBJ2-1, with D possibly TRBD2 on 6 matching bases. The V gene lost 2 bases and the J gene lost 9 bases, with 11 bases spanning the gap. CDR3 length equals 13 residues. Germline V CDR1 and CDR2: LGHNA, YSLEER. The chain's CDR3 is CASSQLALGEQFF. DNA for the CDR3: TGCGCCAGCAGCCAACTAGCGTTGGGTGAGCAGTTCTTC.